A single T cell receptor beta chain is shown here with its context. The CDR3 is 17 amino acids. As originally analysed: Amplification of reference gene primers was used by the study to estimate nucleated cell counts. Sequencing was performed with immunoSEQ multiplex PCR; in TCRdb, only in-frame clones are kept and a portion is missing. The V and J calls and the clone size are those of that table, but D and trimming were determined from the DNA. This sample has 130,000 or so clones, with more than 80% found just once. The sample comes from a study of blood T cell repertoires in COVID-19. Study background: Nucleic acid was either cDNA or gDNA, and it came from T cells, B-cell-depleted T cells, or PBMCs.

This sequence was found in a man between 65 and 85 years old with active or convalescent COVID-19. Sequences were obtained from peripheral blood. The V gene is TRBV1, the J gene TRBJ2-7; TRBD2, the table's D call, was not compared with the DNA. TRBV1 is reported as a pseudogene. CDR3 nucleotides: TGCACCAGCAACCTAGGACTAGCGGGAGGGCCAAGGTACGAGCAGTACTTC. It encodes CTSNLGLAGGPRYEQYF.